The 17 T cell receptor beta chains below all came from one sample that was sequenced in a study of blood T cells in healthy people across ages. Combining a sample-barcoded 5' primer with a J-beta primer mix, a second PCR ran for 7 to 11 cycles. TCRdb itself ran the 5' RACE reads through MiXCR, one entry per CDR3 protein. The sample contains 850,000 to 1,100,000 distinct CDR3 sequences, around two fifths of which appear only once. Source material: blood. The receptors were sampled from a man aged 18 to 35 in good health.

With regard to this clonotype: The junction does not match germline at one end; this may be a read error. V and J are TRBV9 and TRBJ1-1; the match to TRBD1 covers 7 bases. Germline V lookup: CDR1 SGDLS, CDR2 YYNGEE. The CDR3 has 18 residues. CDR3 sequence: CASSAADRLALRGTKAFF. DNA for the CDR3: TGTGCCAGCAGCGCGGCGGACAGGCTGGCTCTGCGGGGCACTAAAGCTTTCTTT. Filled out from reference TRBV9 and TRBJ1-1, the complete variable domain reads DSGVTQTPKHLITATGQRVTLRCSPRSGDLSVYWYQQSLDQGLQFLIQYYNGEERAKGNILERFSAQQFPDLHSELNLSSLELGDSALYFCASSAADRLALRGTKAFFGQGTRLTVV.

Remarks on this clonotype: One end of the junction is discordant with germline, which a read error may explain. The V gene is TRBV4-3, the J gene TRBJ2-5; 13 nucleotides line up with TRBD2. The length of the CDR3 is 16 residues. CDR1 is LGHNA and CDR2 is YSLEER in the germline V gene. CDR3 nucleotides: TGCGCCGGCAGCCAAACACTAGCGGGGGGGGACAATGAGCAGTACTTC. This gives the protein CAGSQTLAGGDNEQYF.

The chain employs TRBV4-3 and TRBJ1-1; 11 positions match TRBD1. CDR3 length equals 15 residues. Germline V gene lookup returns CDR1 LGHNA and CDR2 YSLEER. Trimming took 3 bases from V and 5 from J; bases not matched to a gene: 5. CDR3 region: CASSQRTGGGTEAFF. CDR3 bases: TGCGCCAGCAGCCAGAGGACAGGGGGCGGGACTGAAGCTTTCTTT.

This chain links TRBV9 with TRBJ1-1, with D unclear. The germline V gene has CDR1 SGDLS and CDR2 YYNGEE. V lost 3 bases to trimming and J lost 0 bases, with 9 bases between them. The CDR3 is made up of 14 amino acids. CDR3 coding DNA: TGTGCCAGCAGCGCTACCCTGATGAACACTGAAGCTTTCTTT. Amino acid sequence: CASSATLMNTEAFF.

Comment on this clonotype: The germline gene is not matched at one end of the junction; a read error may be the cause. The J gene is TRBJ1-2, the V gene TRBV6-2 or TRBV6-3; weak D call: TRBD1 (6 bases). CDR1 and CDR2 (germline): MNHEY, SVGEGT. The CDR3 has 13 amino acids. The CDR3, as DNA: TGTACCAGCAGTTTGGACAGAATCTATGGCTACACCTTC. Translating it yields CTSSLDRIYGYTF.

The chain recombines TRBV11-2 with TRBJ2-1; 8 nucleotides match TRBD1. The CDR3 extends over 15 amino acids. From germline, CDR1 is SGHAT and CDR2 FQNNGV. V lost 3 bases, J lost 5 bases, and 6 bases stayed unmatched. CDR3 loop: CASSFRTGPNNEQFF. The CDR3 nucleotides are TGTGCCAGCAGCTTTAGGACAGGGCCCAACAATGAGCAGTTCTTC.

The gene calls are TRBV7-3 and TRBJ2-1; 9 bases line up with TRBD2. The CDR3 has 16 residues. The germline V gene has CDR1 SGHTA and CDR2 FQGTGA. V shed 1 base and J 3 bases; nucleotides not matched to a gene: 4. The chain's CDR3 is CASSLRGTSYYNEQFF. The CDR3, as DNA: TGTGCCAGCAGCTTAAGGGGGACTAGCTACTACAATGAGCAGTTCTTC. Full variable domain (missing parts from reference TRBV7-3 and TRBJ2-1): GAGVSQTPSNKVTEKGKYVELRCDPISGHTALYWYRQSLGQGPEFLIYFQGTGAADDSGLPNDRFFAVRPEGSVSTLKIQRTERGDSAVYLCASSLRGTSYYNEQFFGPGTRLTVL.

The V and J genes are TRBV7-8 and TRBJ1-2, with D possibly matching TRBD1 (5 bases). CDR1 SGHVS and CDR2 FQNEAQ come from the germline V gene. There are 16 residues in the CDR3. Trimming shortened V by 2 bases and J by 2 bases, and 15 bases separated the two germline ends. CDR3: CASSLRVGPMNYGYTF. CDR3 in DNA: TGTGCCAGCAGCTTACGCGTGGGACCGATGAACTATGGCTACACCTTC.

The chain couples TRBV12-5 to TRBJ1-1; possible D gene TRBD1, 5 bases. This CDR3 region has 12 residues. Germline V lookup: CDR1 LGHNT, CDR2 FRNRAP. V was clipped by 6 bases and J by 3 bases, with 8 bases between them. CDR3 sequence (DNA): TGTGCTAGTGGACGAGGGGACACTGAAGCTTTCTTT. This gives the protein CASGRGDTEAFF.

CDR3 sequence: CAIGVGGQPQHF. As DNA, the CDR3 is TGTGCCATCGGGGTGGGGGGTCAGCCCCAGCATTTT. The rearrangement uses TRBV10-3 and TRBJ1-5; D is perhaps TRBD1 (5 bases). Germline loops: CDR1 ENHRY, CDR2 SYGVKD. This CDR3 comprises 12 residues. The germline V and J ends were trimmed by 8 bases and 6 bases, with 11 bases remaining between them.

This clonotype was seen a handful of times. V usage is TRBV12-3 or TRBV12-4 and J usage is TRBJ2-5, with D possibly matching TRBD2 (5 bases). The ends were cut back, 3 bases at V and 9 bases at J, with 14 bases in the middle. This CDR3 spans 13 amino acids. The CDR3 reads CASSFVVREPQYF. The CDR3 nucleotides are TGTGCCAGCAGTTTTGTTGTTAGGGAGCCCCAGTACTTC.

Only a few counts were recorded for this clonotype. The V call is TRBV7-2, the J call TRBJ2-1; 11 bases are a match to TRBD2. Per germline, CDR1 SGHTA and CDR2 FQGNSA. CDR3 size: 16 residues. Unmatched junction bases numbered 6, after V lost 3 bases and J lost 5 bases. The CDR3 is CASSFPSGGLNNEQFF. CDR3 DNA: TGTGCCAGCAGCTTTCCTAGCGGGGGGCTTAACAATGAGCAGTTCTTC.

This clonotype was detected only a few times. The rearrangement joins TRBV18 to TRBJ1-1, with D possibly TRBD1 on 5 matching bases. Germline V gene data show CDR1 as KGHSH and CDR2 as LQKENI. The CDR3 runs 16 residues. V was cut by 3 bases and J by 2 bases, with 16 bases left in between. CDR3 region: CASSPRDAARNTEAFF. The DNA for the CDR3 is TGTGCCAGCTCACCTCGGGACGCAGCTAGAAACACTGAAGCTTTCTTT.

J is TRBJ1-4 and V is TRBV5-4; D uncertain. CDR3 size: 15 residues. The V gene lost 1 base and the J gene lost 6 bases, with 13 bases spanning the gap. Germline V gives CDR1 SGHNT, CDR2 YYREEE (reference sequence). Written as DNA, the CDR3 is TGTGCCAGCAGCTTGAGGGATGTTTCGGATGAAAAACTGTTTTTT. It codes for CASSLRDVSDEKLFF.

This clonotype was seen only a few times. V is TRBV20-1 and J is TRBJ1-5; D call uncertain. The germline CDR1 and CDR2 sequences are DFQATT and SNEGSKA (reference sequence). V lost 0 bases to trimming and J lost 4 bases, with 4 bases between them. This CDR3 region has 12 residues. CDR3 amino acids: CSARDINQPQHF. In DNA form, the CDR3 reads TGCAGTGCTAGAGACATTAATCAGCCCCAGCATTTT.

The sample holds a few counts of this clonotype. The V call is TRBV7-2, the J call TRBJ1-6, with D perhaps TRBD1 (5 bases). CDR3 length equals 13 residues. Germline V gene data show CDR1 as SGHTA and CDR2 as FQGNSA. The V end was cut by 5 bases, the J end by 9 bases, with 11 bases between. As DNA, the CDR3 is TGTGCCAGCAGCGCCCCAGGGATTTCACCCCTCCACTTT. Translating it yields CASSAPGISPLHF.

This clonotype was observed a handful of times. V gene TRBV5-1 combines with J gene TRBJ1-2, with 9 bases lining up with TRBD1. Trimming took 3 bases from V and 7 from J; bases not matched to a gene: 10. Germline V gene data show CDR1 as SGHRS and CDR2 as YFSETQ. The CDR3 totals 15 residues. The CDR3 sequence: CASSYRDRESGGYTF. The CDR3 DNA sequence: TGCGCCAGCAGCTACCGGGACAGGGAAAGCGGTGGCTACACCTTC. Together with reference TRBV5-1 and TRBJ1-2, the CDR3 gives the full variable domain: KAGVTQTPRYLIKTRGQQVTLSCSPISGHRSVSWYQQTPGQGLQFLFEYFSETQRNKGNFPGRFSGRQFSNSRSEMNVSTLELGDSALYLCASSYRDRESGGYTFGSGTRLTVV.